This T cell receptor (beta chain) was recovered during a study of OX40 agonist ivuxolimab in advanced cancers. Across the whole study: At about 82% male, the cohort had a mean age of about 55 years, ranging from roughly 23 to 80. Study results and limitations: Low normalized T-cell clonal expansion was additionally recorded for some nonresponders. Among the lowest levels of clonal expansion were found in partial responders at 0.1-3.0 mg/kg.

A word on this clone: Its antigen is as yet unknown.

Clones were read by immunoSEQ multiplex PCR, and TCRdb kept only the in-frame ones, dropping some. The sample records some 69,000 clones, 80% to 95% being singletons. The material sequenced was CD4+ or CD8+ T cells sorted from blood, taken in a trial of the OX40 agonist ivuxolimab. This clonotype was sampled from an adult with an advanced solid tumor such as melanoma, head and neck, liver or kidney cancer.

CDR3 DNA: TGTGCCAGCACTGACAGGGGCAGCGGGACCAACTACGAGCAGTACTTC. As protein: CASTDRGSGTNYEQYF. This chain joins TRBV6-6 and TRBJ2-7; D is perhaps TRBD1 (8 bases). The V gene lost 7 bases and the J gene lost 3 bases, with 22 bases spanning the gap. Germline CDR1 is MNHNY and CDR2 is SVGAGI (reference sequence). The CDR3 consists of 16 residues.